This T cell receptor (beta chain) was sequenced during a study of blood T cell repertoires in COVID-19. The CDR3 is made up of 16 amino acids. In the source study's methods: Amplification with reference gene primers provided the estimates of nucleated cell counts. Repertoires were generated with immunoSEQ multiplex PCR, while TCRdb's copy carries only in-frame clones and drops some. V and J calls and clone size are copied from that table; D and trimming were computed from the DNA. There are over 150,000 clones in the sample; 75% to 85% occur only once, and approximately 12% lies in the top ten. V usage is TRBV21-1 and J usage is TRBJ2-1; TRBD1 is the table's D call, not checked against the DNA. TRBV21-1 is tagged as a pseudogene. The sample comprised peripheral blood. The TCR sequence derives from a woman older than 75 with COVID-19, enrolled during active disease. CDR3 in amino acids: CASSHKPDPGDNEQFF. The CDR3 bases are TGTGCCAGCAGCCATAAGCCTGATCCAGGGGACAATGAGCAGTTCTTC.